This T cell receptor (beta chain) originates from a study of T cell responses to AZD1222 COVID-19 vaccine. Some clones are missing from TCRdb's copy, which holds only in-frame ones; the method was immunoSEQ multiplex PCR. The sample contains 56,000 or so clones, approximately 88% of which appear only once. Trimming cost V 3 bases and J 1 base; bases outside gene matches: 2. The germline gives CDR1 SGHRS, CDR2 YFSETQ. This CDR3 has 14 residues. V usage is TRBV5-1 and J usage is TRBJ1-2; 8 bases match TRBD1. Sequencing was performed on peripheral blood, taken on day 0 of AZD1222 vaccination. The receptor was isolated from an adult in good health. The CDR3 is CASSWTGLNYGYTF. The CDR3 DNA is TGCGCCAGCAGCTGGACAGGGCTTAACTATGGCTACACCTTC.